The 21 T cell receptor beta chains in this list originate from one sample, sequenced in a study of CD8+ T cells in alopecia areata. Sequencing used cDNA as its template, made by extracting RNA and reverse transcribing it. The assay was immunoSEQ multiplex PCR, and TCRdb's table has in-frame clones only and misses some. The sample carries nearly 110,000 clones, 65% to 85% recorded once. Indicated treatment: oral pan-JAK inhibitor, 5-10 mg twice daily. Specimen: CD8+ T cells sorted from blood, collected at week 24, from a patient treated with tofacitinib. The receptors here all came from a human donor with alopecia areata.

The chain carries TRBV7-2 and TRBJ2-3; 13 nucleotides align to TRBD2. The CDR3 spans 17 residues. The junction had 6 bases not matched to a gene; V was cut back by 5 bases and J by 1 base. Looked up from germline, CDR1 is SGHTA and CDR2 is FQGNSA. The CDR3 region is CASSTKGLAGGTDTQYF. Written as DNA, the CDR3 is TGTGCCAGCAGCACCAAAGGACTAGCGGGGGGCACAGATACGCAGTATTTT.

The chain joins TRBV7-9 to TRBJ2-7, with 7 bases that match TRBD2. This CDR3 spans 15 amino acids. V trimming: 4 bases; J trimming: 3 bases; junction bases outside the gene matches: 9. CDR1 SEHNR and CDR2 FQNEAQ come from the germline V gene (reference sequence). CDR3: CASSSPKAGDYEQYF. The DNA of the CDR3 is TGTGCCAGCAGCTCCCCTAAGGCGGGGGACTACGAGCAGTACTTC.

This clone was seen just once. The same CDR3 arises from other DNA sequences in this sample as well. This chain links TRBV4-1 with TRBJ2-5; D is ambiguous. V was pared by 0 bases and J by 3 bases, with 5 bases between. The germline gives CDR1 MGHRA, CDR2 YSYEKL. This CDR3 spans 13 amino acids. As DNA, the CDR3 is TGCGCCAGCAGCCAAGACCGTGAAGAGACCCAGTACTTC. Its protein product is CASSQDREETQYF.

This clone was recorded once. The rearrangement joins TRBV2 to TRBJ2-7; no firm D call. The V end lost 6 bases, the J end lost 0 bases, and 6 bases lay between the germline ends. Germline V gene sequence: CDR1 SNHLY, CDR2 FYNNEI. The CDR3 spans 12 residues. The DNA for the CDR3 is TGTGCCAGCAGGCCCCCCTCCTACGAGCAGTACTTC. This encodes CASRPPSYEQYF. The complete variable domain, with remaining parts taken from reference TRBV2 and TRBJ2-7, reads EPEVTQTPSHQVTQMGQEVILRCVPISNHLYFYWYRQILGQKVEFLVSFYNNEISEKSEIFDDQFSVERPDGSNFTLKIRSTKLEDSAMYFCASRPPSYEQYFGPGTRLTVT.

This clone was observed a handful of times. CDR3 nucleotides: TGTGCCAGTAGTATCGGTTTCGGTGGACAGGGGTATGAGCAGTTCTTC. It is translated as CASSIGFGGQGYEQFF. This rearrangement joins TRBV19 to TRBJ2-1, with TRBD1 identical over 9 bases. This CDR3 region has 16 residues. The V and J ends lost 3 bases and 8 bases, in that order; junction bases with no gene match: 11. The germline CDR1 and CDR2 sequences are LNHDA and SQIVND (reference sequence).

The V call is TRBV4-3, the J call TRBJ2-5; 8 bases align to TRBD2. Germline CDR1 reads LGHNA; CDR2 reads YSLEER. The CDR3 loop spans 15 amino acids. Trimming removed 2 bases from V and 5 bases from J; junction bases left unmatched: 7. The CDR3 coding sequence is TGCGCCAGCAGCCAACTGACTAGCGCCAAGGAGACCCAGTACTTC. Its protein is CASSQLTSAKETQYF.

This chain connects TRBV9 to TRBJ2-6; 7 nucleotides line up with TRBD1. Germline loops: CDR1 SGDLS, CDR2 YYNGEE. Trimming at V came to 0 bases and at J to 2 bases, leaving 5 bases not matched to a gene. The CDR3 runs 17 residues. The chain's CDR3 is CASSVATGDPGANVLTF. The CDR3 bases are TGTGCCAGCAGCGTAGCTACAGGGGACCCTGGGGCCAACGTCCTGACTTTC.

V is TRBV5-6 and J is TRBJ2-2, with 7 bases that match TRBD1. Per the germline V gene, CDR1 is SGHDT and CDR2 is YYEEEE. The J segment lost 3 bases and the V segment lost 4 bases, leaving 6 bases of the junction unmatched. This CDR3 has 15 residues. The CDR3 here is CASSRDRVDTGELFF. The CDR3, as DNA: TGTGCCAGCAGCCGCGACAGGGTGGACACCGGGGAGCTGTTTTTT.

CDR3 nucleotides: TGTGCCAGCTTGGGAGTGAACACCGGGGAGCTGTTTTTT. This encodes CASLGVNTGELFF. This chain connects TRBV5-6 to TRBJ2-2; possible D gene TRBD2, 5 bases. Germline V gene data show CDR1 as SGHDT and CDR2 as YYEEEE. V shed 7 bases and J shed 1 base, with 8 bases lying between them. This CDR3 region has 13 residues.

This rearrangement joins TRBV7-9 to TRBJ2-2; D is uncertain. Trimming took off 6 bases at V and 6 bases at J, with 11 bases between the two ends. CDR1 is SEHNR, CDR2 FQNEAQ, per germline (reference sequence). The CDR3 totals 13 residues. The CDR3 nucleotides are TGTGCCAGCAGATCCATTAGAGCCGGGGAGCTGTTTTTT. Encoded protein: CASRSIRAGELFF.

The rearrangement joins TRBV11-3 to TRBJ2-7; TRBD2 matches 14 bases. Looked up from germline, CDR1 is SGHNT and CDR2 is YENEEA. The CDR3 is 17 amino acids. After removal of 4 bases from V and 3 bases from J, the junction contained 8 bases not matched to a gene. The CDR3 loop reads CASSSPGLAGEFYEQYF. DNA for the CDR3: TGTGCCAGCAGCTCTCCGGGACTAGCGGGGGAATTCTACGAGCAGTACTTC.

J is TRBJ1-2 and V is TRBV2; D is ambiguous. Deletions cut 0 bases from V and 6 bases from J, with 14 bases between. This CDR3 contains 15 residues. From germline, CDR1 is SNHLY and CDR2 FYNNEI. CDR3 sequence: CASSEAPASYDGYTF. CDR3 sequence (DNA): TGTGCCAGCAGTGAAGCCCCAGCCAGCTACGATGGCTACACCTTC.

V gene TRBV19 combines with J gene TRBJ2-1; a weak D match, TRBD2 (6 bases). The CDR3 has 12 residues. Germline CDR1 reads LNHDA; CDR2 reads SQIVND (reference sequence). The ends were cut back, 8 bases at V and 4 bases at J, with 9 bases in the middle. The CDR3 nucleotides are TGTGCCAGTGGGGACTCTTACAATGAGCAGTTCTTC. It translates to CASGDSYNEQFF.

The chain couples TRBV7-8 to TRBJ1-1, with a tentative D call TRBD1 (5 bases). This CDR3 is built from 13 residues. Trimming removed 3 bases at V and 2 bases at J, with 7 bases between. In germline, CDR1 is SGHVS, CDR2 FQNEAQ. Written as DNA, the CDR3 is TGTGCCAGCAGCTTGAGGGGAAACACTGAAGCTTTCTTT. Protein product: CASSLRGNTEAFF.

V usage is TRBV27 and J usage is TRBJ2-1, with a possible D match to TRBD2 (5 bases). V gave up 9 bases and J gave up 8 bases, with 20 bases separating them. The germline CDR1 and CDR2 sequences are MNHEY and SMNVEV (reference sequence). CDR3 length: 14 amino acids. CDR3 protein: CASHRTIHGDEQFF. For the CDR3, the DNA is TGTGCCAGTCATCGGACCATTCACGGGGATGAGCAGTTCTTC.

CDR3 in DNA: TGTGCCAGCAGCCCGGGACAGGGGGCTAAGTACGAGCAGTACTTC. It codes for CASSPGQGAKYEQYF. The chain has TRBV7-9 and TRBJ2-7; 12 bases are shared with TRBD1. There are 15 residues in the CDR3. J was trimmed by 4 bases and V by 5 bases; bases with no gene match: 6. CDR1 and CDR2 from the germline V gene are SEHNR and FQNEAQ (reference sequence).

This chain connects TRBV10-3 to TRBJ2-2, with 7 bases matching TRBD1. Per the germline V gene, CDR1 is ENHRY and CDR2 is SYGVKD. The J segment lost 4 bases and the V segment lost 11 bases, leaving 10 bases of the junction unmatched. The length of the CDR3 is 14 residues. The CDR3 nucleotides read TGTGCCTCAAGTGCAGGGGGTTCCACCGGGGAGCTGTTTTTT. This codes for CASSAGGSTGELFF.

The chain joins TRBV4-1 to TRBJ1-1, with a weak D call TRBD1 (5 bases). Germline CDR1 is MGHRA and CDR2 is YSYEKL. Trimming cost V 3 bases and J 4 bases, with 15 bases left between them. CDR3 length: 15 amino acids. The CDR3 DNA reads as TGCGCCAGCAGCCACTCGGCGGGGGTAGGCACTGAAGCTTTCTTT. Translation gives CASSHSAGVGTEAFF.

CDR3 sequence: CASSETGELDYGYTF. The CDR3 region has the DNA TGCGCCAGCAGTGAAACAGGGGAGTTGGACTATGGCTACACCTTC. This chain connects TRBV10-2 to TRBJ1-2; 7 nucleotides match TRBD1. The V gene end was trimmed by 3 bases and the J gene end by 3 bases; junction bases not matched to a gene: 7. The length of the CDR3 is 15 residues. Germline loops: CDR1 WSHSY, CDR2 SAAADI.

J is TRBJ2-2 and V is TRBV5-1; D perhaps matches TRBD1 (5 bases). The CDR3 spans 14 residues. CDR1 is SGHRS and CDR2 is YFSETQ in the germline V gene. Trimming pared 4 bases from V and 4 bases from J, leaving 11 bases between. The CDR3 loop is CASSQRQTTGELFF. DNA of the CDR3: TGCGCCAGCAGCCAAAGACAGACCACCGGGGAGCTGTTTTTT.

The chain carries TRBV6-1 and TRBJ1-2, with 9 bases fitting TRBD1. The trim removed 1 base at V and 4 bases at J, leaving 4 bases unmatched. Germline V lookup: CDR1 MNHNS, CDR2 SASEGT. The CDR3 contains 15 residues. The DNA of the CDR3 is TGTGCCAGCAGTGAAGGGACAGGGGCGGGCTATGGCTACACCTTC. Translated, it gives CASSEGTGAGYGYTF.